The rows below give T cell receptor beta chains drawn from one sample of a study of cytomegalovirus exposure and HLA in healthy donors. Produced via immunoSEQ multiplex PCR; TCRdb's table is partial and in-frame only. The table shows 95,000 to 150,000 clones, with 73% occurring only once. What was sequenced was PBMCs. All receptors derive from a man between 60 and 75 years old in good health and CMV-seropositive. CDR3s leave out the opening cysteine and the closing phenylalanine or tryptophan.

V gene,CDR3 protein
TRBV19,ASKVGQTNYGYT
TRBV6-1,ASSVRDREPGELF
TRBV28,ASSSGTSTGELF
TRBV5-1,ASSLGLEAF
TRBV5-8,ASSLGSVGSYNEQF
TRBV19,ASSIGDRDNQPQH
TRBV18,ASSPQASEQY
TRBV29-1,SVEGEGVSYGYT
TRBV29-1,SAALIGGIYGYT
TRBV6-6,ASSYLAGQETQY
TRBV7-3,ASSLAPTSGGFSTGELF
TRBV6-1,ASSFSQGNGQPQH
TRBV9,ASSVAGQGDRPQEAF
TRBV11-3,ASSFGLANQETQY
TRBV5-1,ASSLVGAGITEAF
TRBV4-2,ASSQEGGRGYGYT
TRBV18,ASSQQGDAYEQY
TRBV15,ATSTGVRDTQY
TRBV7-3,ASSSSLNTGELF
TRBV10-2,ASSESSGGADEQF
TRBV6-5,ASRWARGAGGEQY
TRBV5-1,ASSLRGTPSVANEKLF
TRBV11-2,ASSSTTGFGTEAF